This record looks at one T cell receptor beta chain sequence and its context. Only one count was recorded for this clone. The target of this receptor is not known. Base qualities are missing; no much larger clone stands one base away. The sample belongs to a study of radiotherapy plus CTLA-4 blockade in lung cancer (dated by TCRdb to between 2017 and 2018). With respect to the entire study: Objective responses occurred in 18% of enrolled patients, and about 30% achieved disease control.

At the junction V is shortened by 3 bases and J by 6 bases; bases outside the gene matches: 9. Inclusive of the bounding cysteine and phenylalanine, the CDR3 is 16 residues long. The retained sequence is limited to the CDR3, 48 bases, with the frame set at the first base. From the germline V gene (reference sequence), CDR1 is SGHNT and CDR2 is YYREEE. In this study, focal radiation therapy paired with CTLA-4 blockade (ipilimumab) was tested in patients who had chemo-refractory metastatic non-small-cell lung cancer. To prepare the library, the immunoSEQ multiplex PCR assay was applied. The source is immuneACCESS, and TCRdb retained only in-frame sequences with V and J called. Part of the clones is not carried over; for the studies checked, unresolved V genes explain less than half of this, and the remainder is unexplained. The sample data list fewer than 100,000 clones, and around four fifths of these were observed just once. The ten largest clones capture just over 0.8% of the sample.

Overall results and qualifications from the work: The strongest predictors of response were reported to be early dynamic shifts in blood T cell clones along with a rise in serum interferon-beta following radiation. TCR clones derived from tumors expanded in peripheral blood after treatment with radiotherapy and ipilimumab.

The sample in question was peripheral blood, obtained from a patient treated with radiotherapy plus ipilimumab. The sequence came from a human donor with non-small cell lung cancer who had stable disease on radiotherapy plus ipilimumab. The chain joins TRBV5-4 to TRBJ1-4; 9 bases in the middle match TRBD1. The nucleotides are TGTGCCAGCAGCTCGCGGCCGGGACAGGGATATGAAAAACTGTTTTTT. Protein translation: CASSSRPGQGYEKLFF. Joined to the reference TRBV5-4 and TRBJ1-4 proteins, this CDR3 gives the full variable domain: ETGVTQSPTHLIKTRGQQVTLRCSSQSGHNTVSWYQQALGQGPQFIFQYYREEENGRGNFPPRFSGLQFPNYSSELNVNALELDDSALYLCASSSRPGQGYEKLFFGSGTQLSVL.